Here is one T cell receptor (beta chain) with its context. V gave up 6 bases and J gave up 0 bases; unmatched junction bases: 9. Germline lookup yields CDR1 MNHEY and CDR2 SMNVEV (reference sequence). The CDR3 has 17 residues. The data were taken from a study of blood T cell repertoires in COVID-19. Study-wide background: Material from acute and convalescent COVID-19 was sourced from the United States, Italy and Spain. From T cells, B-cell-depleted T cells, or PBMCs came the material, which was cDNA or gDNA.

Per the original data handling: Reference gene primers were amplified, and this amplification served to estimate nucleated cell counts. Some clones are missing from TCRdb's copy, which holds only in-frame ones; the method was immunoSEQ multiplex PCR. V and J calls and clone size come straight from that table; D and trimming were deduced from the DNA. Found here are about 330,000 clones, about nine tenths of them singletons; the top ten hold around 10%. In Seattle, patients joined the study during active infection and were tracked longitudinally. The specimen sequenced was peripheral blood. The receptor's source is a man under 40 with COVID-19, enrolled during active disease. The chain links TRBV27 to TRBJ2-4; TRBD1 agrees at 9 bases. The CDR3 loop reads CASRSPGQGLAKNIQYF. The DNA for the CDR3 is TGTGCCAGCAGATCCCCGGGACAGGGATTAGCCAAAAACATTCAGTACTTC.